The entry below gives a single TCR beta chain sequence along with its context. Amplification of the TCR beta CDR3 regions used RNA transcripts (as template). HTBI-primed first-round RT-PCR preceded second-round multiplex PCR. MiXCR, applied by TCRdb to the multiplex PCR reads, yields one record per CDR3 protein. The sample includes hundreds of thousands of distinct CDR3 sequences, over 40% seen only once; the top ten take more than 3%. The V gene lost 4 bases and the J gene lost 2 bases, with 20 bases spanning the gap. The CDR3 sequence is 18 residues long. CDR1 SGHAT and CDR2 FQNNGV come from the germline V gene. The entry originates in a study of Graves' ophthalmopathy and Graves' hyperthyroidism.

The sequence was obtained from an adult man with Graves' ophthalmopathy. The rearrangement uses TRBV11-2 and TRBJ1-4; the D gene is possibly TRBD1 (6 bases). Sequencing was carried out using peripheral blood. CDR3 coding DNA: TGTGCCAGCAGCTCTCACAGGGAACTTACGAGGACTAATGAAAAACTGTTTTTT. Translated: CASSSHRELTRTNEKLFF.